Each of the 9 T cell receptor beta chains below was sequenced from the same sample in a study of T cell repertoires in cytomegalovirus infection. In TCRdb, the reads were re-called with MiXCR into one record per CDR3 protein. This sample has more than 150,000 distinct CDR3 sequences, with about 21% found just once. Sequenced sample: PBMCs. The receptors stem from a human donor in good health (CMV status not recorded). Some clones in this sample may be carry-over from other donors' samples.

On this clonotype: At one boundary the junction diverges from the germline segment, which might be a read error. The chain employs TRBV28 and TRBJ2-3; D gene unclear. The V gene's germline CDR1 is MDHEN and CDR2 SYDVKM. The CDR3 runs to 17 residues. The CDR3 protein is CPSSSHDFLSSTDTQYF. The DNA for the CDR3 is TGTCCCAGCAGTTCCCATGACTTCCTCTCTAGCACAGATACGCAGTATTTT.

The chain recombines TRBV5-4 with TRBJ2-1; either TRBD1 or TRBD2 may supply D (6 bases each). Trimming removed 4 bases at V and 12 bases at J, with 17 bases between. This CDR3 region has 13 residues. Per the germline V gene, CDR1 is SGHNT and CDR2 is YYREEE (reference sequence). CDR3 residues: CASSPSGGPGQFF. CDR3 DNA sequence: TGTGCCAGCAGCCCATCCGGGGGCCCAGGGCAGTTCTTC. Together with reference TRBV5-4 and TRBJ2-1, the CDR3 gives the full variable domain: ETGVTQSPTHLIKTRGQQVTLRCSSQSGHNTVSWYQQALGQGPQFIFQYYREEENGRGNFPPRFSGLQFPNYSSELNVNALELDDSALYLCASSPSGGPGQFFGPGTRLTVL.

The rearrangement uses TRBV2 and TRBJ1-1, with D uncertain. Trimming took 3 bases from V and 4 from J, leaving 12 bases between them. Germline V gives CDR1 SNHLY, CDR2 FYNNEI. This CDR3 has 14 residues. Here the CDR3 DNA reads TGTGCCAGCAGTGATTCTGGCGGGAGCACTGAAGCTTTCTTT. As protein: CASSDSGGSTEAFF.

The V and J genes are TRBV29-1 and TRBJ1-2, with D hard to call. V lost 4 bases and J 2 bases, leaving 11 bases between the germline ends. The CDR3 runs to 13 residues. Germline V gene sequence: CDR1 SQVTM, CDR2 ANQGSEA. CDR3 DNA sequence: TGCAGCGTTGTGGGAGGGAACAACTATGGCTACACCTTC. It yields the protein CSVVGGNNYGYTF.

This clonotype was seen more than once but under ten times. CDR3 loop: CASSLGTGGGSGANVLTF. The CDR3 bases are TGTGCCAGCAGCTTGGGAACAGGGGGCGGTTCTGGGGCCAACGTCCTGACTTTC. The chain employs TRBV5-5 and TRBJ2-6; 9 bases line up with TRBD1. The CDR3 runs 18 residues. Germline CDR1 reads SGHKS; CDR2 reads YYEKEE (reference sequence). V was clipped by 0 bases and J by 1 base; unmatched bases: 5.

About this clonotype itself: The CDR3 does not end in the conserved phenylalanine or tryptophan, so this is likely a read error. This rearrangement joins TRBV28 to TRBJ1-2; D gene unclear. Trimming removed 4 bases at V and 4 bases at J, with 7 bases between. The CDR3 has 12 amino acids. From germline, CDR1 is MDHEN and CDR2 SYDVKM. The CDR3 DNA follows: TGTGCCAGCAGTTCAGGTCTCTATGGCTACACCTTA. It encodes CASSSGLYGYTL.

The chain joins TRBV18 to TRBJ2-3; TRBD1 or TRBD2 may be the D gene (5 bases each). Germline-derived CDR1 and CDR2 are KGHSH and LQKENI. Between the trimmed V and J ends, which lost 3 bases and 2 bases, there was a span of 15 bases. This CDR3 has 16 amino acids. This chain's CDR3 is CASSPPGRAFTDTQYF. CDR3 nucleotide sequence: TGTGCCAGCTCACCGCCGGGACGAGCTTTCACAGATACGCAGTATTTT.

This clonotype was counted between two and nine times. The chain links TRBV7-9 to TRBJ1-2, with a possible D match to TRBD1 (5 bases). The V end was cut by 3 bases, the J end by 4 bases, with 12 bases between. This CDR3 is 14 amino acids long. Germline-derived CDR1 and CDR2 are SEHNR and FQNEAQ (reference sequence). The CDR3 here is CASSFSGSLYGYTF. CDR3 in DNA: TGTGCCAGCAGCTTCTCAGGGTCACTCTATGGCTACACCTTC.

The chain links TRBV28 to TRBJ2-5; no clear D gene. Germline values: CDR1 MDHEN, CDR2 SYDVKM. V was trimmed by 3 bases and J by 4 bases, leaving 9 bases between them. CDR3 length: 13 residues. CDR3 bases: TGTGCCAGCAGTTTCCCTGGGTCAGAGACCCAGTACTTC. It specifies CASSFPGSETQYF.